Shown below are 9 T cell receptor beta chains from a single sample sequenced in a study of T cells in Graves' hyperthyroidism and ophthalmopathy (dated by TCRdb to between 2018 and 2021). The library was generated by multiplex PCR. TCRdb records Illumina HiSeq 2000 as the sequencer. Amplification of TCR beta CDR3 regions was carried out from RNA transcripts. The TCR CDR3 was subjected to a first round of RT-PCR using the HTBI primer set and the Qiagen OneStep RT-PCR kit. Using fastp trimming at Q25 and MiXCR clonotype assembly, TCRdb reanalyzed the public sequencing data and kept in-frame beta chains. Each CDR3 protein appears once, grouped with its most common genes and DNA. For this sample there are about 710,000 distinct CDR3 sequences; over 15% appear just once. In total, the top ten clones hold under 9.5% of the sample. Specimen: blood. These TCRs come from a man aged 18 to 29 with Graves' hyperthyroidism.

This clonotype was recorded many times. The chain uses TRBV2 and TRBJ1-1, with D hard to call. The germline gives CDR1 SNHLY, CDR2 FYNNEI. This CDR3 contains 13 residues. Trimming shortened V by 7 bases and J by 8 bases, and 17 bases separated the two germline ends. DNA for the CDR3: TGTGCCAGCAAATACGGCCTGAACTTCGAAGCTTTCTTT. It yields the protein CASKYGLNFEAFF.

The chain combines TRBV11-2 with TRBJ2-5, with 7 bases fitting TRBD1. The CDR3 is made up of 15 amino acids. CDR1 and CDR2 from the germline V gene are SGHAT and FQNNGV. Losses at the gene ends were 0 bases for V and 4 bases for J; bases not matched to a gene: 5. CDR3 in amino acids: CASSLDTGARETQYF. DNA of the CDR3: TGTGCCAGCAGCTTAGATACAGGGGCCAGAGAGACCCAGTACTTC.

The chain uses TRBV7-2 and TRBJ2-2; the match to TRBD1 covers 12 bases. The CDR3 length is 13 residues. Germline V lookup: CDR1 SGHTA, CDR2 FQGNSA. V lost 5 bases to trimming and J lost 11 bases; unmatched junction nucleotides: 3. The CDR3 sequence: CASSRDRGHELFF. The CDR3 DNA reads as TGTGCCAGCAGCCGGGACAGGGGGCACGAGCTGTTTTTT. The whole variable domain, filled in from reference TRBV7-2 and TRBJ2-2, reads GAGVSQSPSNKVTEKGKDVELRCDPISGHTALYWYRQSLGQGLEFLIYFQGNSAPDKSGLPSDRFSAERTGGSVSTLTIQRTQQEDSAVYLCASSRDRGHELFFGEGSRLTVL.

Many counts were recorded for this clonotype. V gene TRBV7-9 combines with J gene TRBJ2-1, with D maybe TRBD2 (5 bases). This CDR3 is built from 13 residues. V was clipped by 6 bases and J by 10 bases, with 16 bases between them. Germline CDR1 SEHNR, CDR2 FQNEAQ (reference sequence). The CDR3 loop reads CASSYPRAWEQFF. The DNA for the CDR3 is TGTGCCAGCAGTTATCCGAGGGCCTGGGAGCAGTTCTTC.

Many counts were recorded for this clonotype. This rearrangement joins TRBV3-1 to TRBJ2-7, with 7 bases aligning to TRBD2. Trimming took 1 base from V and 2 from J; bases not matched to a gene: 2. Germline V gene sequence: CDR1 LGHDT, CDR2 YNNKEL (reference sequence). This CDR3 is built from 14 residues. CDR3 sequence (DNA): TGTGCCAGCAGCCAAGGAGGACTAGCCTACGAGCAGTACTTC. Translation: CASSQGGLAYEQYF.

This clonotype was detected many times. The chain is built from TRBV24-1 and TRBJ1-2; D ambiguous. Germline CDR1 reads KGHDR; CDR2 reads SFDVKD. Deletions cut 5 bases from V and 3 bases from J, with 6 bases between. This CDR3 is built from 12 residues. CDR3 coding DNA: TGTGCCACCAGTGTGGCCGACTATGGCTACACCTTC. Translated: CATSVADYGYTF.

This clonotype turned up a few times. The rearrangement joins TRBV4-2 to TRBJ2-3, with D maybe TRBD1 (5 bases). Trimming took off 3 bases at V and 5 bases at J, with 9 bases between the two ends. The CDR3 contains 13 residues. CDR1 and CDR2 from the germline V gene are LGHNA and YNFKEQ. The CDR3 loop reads CASSHPRGDTQYF. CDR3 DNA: TGTGCCAGCAGCCACCCTAGGGGAGATACGCAGTATTTT.

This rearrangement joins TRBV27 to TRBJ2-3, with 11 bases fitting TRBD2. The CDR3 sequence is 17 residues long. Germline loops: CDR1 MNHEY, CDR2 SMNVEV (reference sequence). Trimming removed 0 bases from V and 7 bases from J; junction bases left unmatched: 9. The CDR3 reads CASSLSALAGGSYTQYF. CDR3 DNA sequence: TGTGCCAGCAGTTTATCGGCCCTAGCGGGGGGTTCATATACGCAGTATTTT.

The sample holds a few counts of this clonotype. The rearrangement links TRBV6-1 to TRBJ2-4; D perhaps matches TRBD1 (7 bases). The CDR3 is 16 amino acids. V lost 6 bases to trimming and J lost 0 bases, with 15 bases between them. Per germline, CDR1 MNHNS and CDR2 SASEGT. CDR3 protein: CASSGGDSLAKNIQYF. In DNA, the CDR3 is TGTGCCAGCAGCGGAGGGGACAGCCTAGCCAAAAACATTCAGTACTTC.